These T cell receptor beta chains were read from a single sample in a study of prognosis after radiotherapy for stage I lung cancer. TCRdb processed the multiplex PCR reads anew with MiXCR; each CDR3 protein has one entry. The profile shows under 20,000 distinct CDR3 sequences, about 40% of them singletons. The sequencing here drew on PBMCs, taken before or after stereotactic body radiation therapy (not recorded which). Source of these receptors: a donor at least 50 years old with non-small cell lung cancer. Each CDR3 is given with its conserved first and last residue. A D gene is named only where the DNA matches it firmly. Size tells how often a clone was seen (once, few, many) or the class of an expanded clone, and some rows leave it out.

D gene	clone size	CDR3 length	V gene	J gene	CDR3 protein	CDR3 DNA
NA	many	12	TRBV3-1	TRBJ2-7	CASSQVTYEQYF	TGTGCCAGCAGCCAAGTCACCTACGAGCAGTACTTC
TRBD1	many	16	TRBV12-3/TRBV12-4	TRBJ1-1	CASSRWTGLMNTEAFF	TGTGCCAGCAGCCGATGGACAGGGCTAATGAACACTGAAGCTTTCTTT
NA	many	12	TRBV2	TRBJ2-2	CASKGFTGELFF	TGTGCCAGCAAGGGGTTCACCGGGGAGCTGTTTTTT
NA	few	15	TRBV20-1	TRBJ2-7	CSAKVPGQNPNEQYF	TGCAGTGCTAAAGTTCCGGGACAAAATCCGAACGAGCAGTACTTC
TRBD2	many	16	TRBV12-3/TRBV12-4	TRBJ2-1	CASSPPLSGSGNEQFF	TGTGCCAGCAGTCCTCCCCTTAGCGGGAGCGGCAATGAGCAGTTCTTC
NA	medium-sized	14	TRBV5-1	TRBJ1-6	CASSPDSYNSPLHF	TGCGCCAGCAGCCCGGACAGTTATAATTCACCCCTCCACTTT
TRBD1	medium-sized	15	TRBV28	TRBJ2-7	CASSPGQGRSYEQYF	TGTGCCAGCAGTCCAGGACAGGGGCGATCTTACGAGCAGTACTTC
NA	many	13	TRBV4-1	TRBJ1-2	CASSQGNLAGYTF	TGCGCCAGCAGCCAAGGCAATTTGGCTGGCTACACCTTC
TRBD2	NA	15	TRBV6-5	TRBJ2-5	CASSYSVSGVGTQYF	TGTGCCAGCAGTTACTCGGTTAGCGGGGTGGGGACCCAGTACTTC
NA	NA	12	TRBV20-1	TRBJ1-1	CSARVGGAKAFF	TGCAGTGCTAGAGTGGGAGGGGCGAAAGCTTTCTTT
TRBD1	many	16	TRBV15	TRBJ1-5	CATSRDRQGGAQPQHF	TGTGCCACCAGCAGAGATCGGCAGGGGGGAGCTCAGCCCCAGCATTTT
TRBD2	medium-sized	15	TRBV20-1	TRBJ2-3	CSAISLAGLTDTQYF	TGCAGTGCTATTTCGCTAGCGGGGCTCACAGATACGCAGTATTTT
TRBD2	NA	14	TRBV12-3/TRBV12-4	TRBJ2-1	CANSRLAGTIEQFF	TGTGCCAACAGTCGACTAGCGGGAACGATCGAGCAGTTCTTC
NA	many	16	TRBV5-1	TRBJ1-3	CASSLSAGSSGNTIYF	TGCGCCAGCAGCTTGTCTGCCGGAAGCTCTGGAAACACCATATATTTT
NA	NA	14	TRBV28	TRBJ1-2	CASIQVNTNYGYTF	TGTGCCAGCATCCAGGTGAATACTAACTATGGCTACACCTTC
NA	once	15	TRBV6-2/TRBV6-3	TRBJ1-6	CASSLKPKGISPLHF	TGTGCCAGCAGTCTAAAGCCGAAGGGGATTTCACCCCTCCACTTT
TRBD2	NA	14	TRBV27	TRBJ2-1	CASRGLAGGGEQFF	TGTGCCAGCAGGGGTCTAGCGGGAGGGGGTGAGCAGTTCTTC
TRBD2	many	13	TRBV27	TRBJ2-7	CASSLADSYEQYF	TGTGCCAGCAGCCTAGCGGACTCCTACGAGCAGTACTTC
NA	NA	13	TRBV5-1	TRBJ1-1	CASSLVVPTEAFF	TGCGCCAGCAGCTTGGTGGTACCCACTGAAGCTTTCTTT
NA	many	12	TRBV19	TRBJ1-2	CASSMRSDGYTF	TGTGCCAGTAGTATGAGGTCTGATGGCTACACCTTC
TRBD1	many	18	TRBV7-9	TRBJ1-2	CASSQGEGQSLRGYGYTF	TGTGCCAGCAGCCAGGGGGAGGGGCAGAGTCTCCGGGGCTATGGCTACACCTTC
TRBD1	many	16	TRBV6-5	TRBJ2-5	CASSYSTGYGTETQYF	TGTGCCAGCAGTTACTCGACAGGGTACGGTACAGAGACCCAGTACTTC
TRBD1	many	16	TRBV5-1	TRBJ2-1	CASSLYRGSSYNEQFF	TGCGCCAGCAGCCTATACAGGGGAAGCTCCTACAATGAGCAGTTCTTC
NA	NA	13	TRBV5-1	TRBJ2-1	CASSSRDGIEQFF	TGCGCCAGCAGCTCACGAGACGGCATTGAGCAGTTCTTC
TRBD1	NA	15	TRBV28	TRBJ2-3	CASSLQGLGTDTQYF	TGTGCCAGCAGTCTACAGGGGCTGGGCACAGATACGCAGTATTTT
TRBD2	NA	16	TRBV12-3/TRBV12-4	TRBJ2-2	CASSLTSGMVTGELFF	TGTGCCAGCAGTTTAACTAGCGGGATGGTGACCGGGGAGCTGTTTTTT
NA	many	12	TRBV5-1	TRBJ2-2	CASSLDTGELFF	TGCGCCAGCAGCTTGGACACCGGGGAGCTGTTTTTT
NA	NA	20	TRBV5-4	TRBJ2-7	CASSFSSWHRRGARSYEQYF	TGTGCCAGCAGCTTCTCTTCCTGGCACCGTCGGGGAGCCCGCTCCTACGAGCAGTACTTC
NA	once	16	TRBV5-5	TRBJ2-1	CARSLVRWTEYNEQFF	TGTGCCCGCAGCTTGGTCCGCTGGACAGAGTACAATGAGCAGTTCTTC
NA	NA	14	TRBV5-6	TRBJ1-1	CASSLDTVNTEAFF	TGTGCCAGCAGCTTGGACACGGTGAACACTGAAGCTTTCTTT
NA	many	13	TRBV4-1	TRBJ2-7	CASSQGTSYEQYF	TGCGCCAGCAGCCAAGGGACTTCCTACGAGCAGTACTTC
NA	many	12	TRBV6-1	TRBJ2-3	CASRQLEDTQYF	TGTGCCAGCAGACAGTTGGAAGATACGCAGTATTTT